Detailed here is one T cell receptor (beta chain). What this receptor recognizes is not known. Base quality data are lacking; no much larger clone is found one base away. The data were obtained in a study of T-cell reconstitution after alpha-beta-depleted transplantation in children (dated by TCRdb to 2016 to 2017). Study-wide context: Using TCR repertoire profiling, the study followed T-cell immune reconstitution in a quantitative way in children after TCRalphabeta/CD19-depleted allogeneic hematopoietic cell transplantation.

Spanning cysteine to phenylalanine, the CDR3 consists of 16 amino acids. Solely the CDR3 DNA is kept, with 48 bases framed from the first base. Sequences SGHVS (CDR1) and FNYEAQ (CDR2) are obtained from the germline V gene. The V end loses 0 bases and the J end loses 5 bases, and a stretch of 13 bases separates them. To prepare the library, PCR was applied. Instrument used: Illumina HiSeq 2500. Molecular barcoding was employed in the preparation of TCR libraries, with unique molecular identifiers being used to normalize TCRbeta repertoire quantification. In-frame beta chains were kept once TCRdb had trimmed the public reads at Q25 with fastp and called clones with MiXCR. Rows with a matching CDR3 protein are joined into one entry that keeps the most common DNA and genes. In all, the sample holds 600,000 to 700,000 distinct CDR3 sequences, and around 16% of those were seen once. The top ten hold 1.1% of the sample.

Material: PBMCs from the stem cell graft donor, obtained from the stem cell graft. Recombination linked TRBV7-6 to TRBJ2-2; the best D guess is TRBD1, with 7 bases matching. The TCR was taken from a human donor who donated a stem cell graft to a child with acute myeloid leukemia. CDR3 sequence: CASSLAPGGMTGELFF. The nucleotides read TGTGCCAGCAGCTTAGCACCAGGGGGGATGACCGGGGAGCTGTTTTTT.